This entry lists 6 T cell receptor beta chains sequenced from one sample in a study of T cells after yellow fever vaccination. TCRdb processed the 5' RACE reads anew with MiXCR; each CDR3 protein has one entry. The data show 350,000 or so distinct CDR3 sequences, approximately 8% seen once. The sequencing here drew on PBMCs, taken roughly 47 days after the first yellow fever vaccination. The receptors derive from a man aged 18-30 years who received the YFV17D yellow fever vaccine.

Ten or more counts support this clonotype. This rearrangement joins TRBV7-8 to TRBJ2-3, with D unresolved. This CDR3 has 13 residues. Trimming took off 4 bases at V and 2 bases at J, with 7 bases between the two ends. Germline values: CDR1 SGHVS, CDR2 FQNEAQ. This CDR3 is CASSSEHTDTQYF. CDR3 in DNA: TGTGCCAGCAGCTCCGAACACACAGATACGCAGTATTTT. Full variable domain (missing parts from reference TRBV7-8 and TRBJ2-3): GAGVSQSPRYKVAKRGQDVALRCDPISGHVSLFWYQQALGQGPEFLTYFQNEAQLDKSGLPSDRFFAERPEGSVSTLKIQRTQQEDSAVYLCASSSEHTDTQYFGPGTRLTVL.

This clonotype was seen repeatedly, ten times or more. V and J are TRBV3-1 and TRBJ2-2, with TRBD2 matching 10 bases. J gave up 7 bases and V 3 bases, and 14 bases lay outside the gene matches. There are 18 residues in the CDR3. Germline V gene data show CDR1 as LGHDT and CDR2 as YNNKEL (reference sequence). The CDR3 sequence: CASSQAAGGPIGIGELFF. CDR3 sequence (DNA): TGTGCCAGCAGCCAGGCAGCGGGGGGGCCAATTGGCATCGGGGAGCTGTTTTTT.

In this sample, this clonotype turned up a few times. The gene calls are TRBV19 and TRBJ2-7; TRBD1 or TRBD2 may be the D gene (6 bases each). V lost 2 bases, J lost 9 bases, and 17 bases lay in between. CDR3 size: 14 residues. In germline, CDR1 is LNHDA, CDR2 SQIVND (reference sequence). CDR3 DNA: TGTGCCAGTAGTATAAACGACCCCGGGGGCGCGCAGTACTTC. It translates to CASSINDPGGAQYF.

This clonotype occurred a few times. This chain connects TRBV5-1 to TRBJ1-2; D call uncertain. The CDR3 sequence is 12 residues long. Germline assignment: CDR1 SGHRS and CDR2 YFSETQ. Between the trimmed V and J ends, which lost 4 bases and 8 bases, there was a span of 12 bases. The CDR3 spells CASSPDIDGYTF. CDR3 nucleotide sequence: TGCGCCAGCAGCCCAGACATTGACGGCTACACCTTC.

The chain has TRBV15 and TRBJ1-5; a possible D gene is TRBD1 (6 bases). The CDR3 runs to 14 residues. Per the germline V gene, CDR1 is LNHNV and CDR2 is YYDKDF (reference sequence). V was shortened by 5 bases and J by 2 bases, with 10 bases between the two germline ends. The CDR3 nucleotides are TGTGCCACCAGCCATAACAGGGGCAATCAGCCCCAGCATTTT. Protein product: CATSHNRGNQPQHF.

This chain links TRBV12-3 or TRBV12-4 with TRBJ2-3; D remains ambiguous. V was trimmed by 3 bases and J by 4 bases, leaving 8 bases between them. The CDR3 runs to 13 residues. CDR3 protein: CASSFAGADTQYF. The CDR3 DNA sequence: TGTGCCAGCAGTTTCGCAGGAGCAGATACGCAGTATTTT.